What follows describes a single T cell receptor (beta chain). This clonotype is a singleton in its sample. Its antigen is still unknown. Base qualities are not recorded, but no much larger clone differs from it by a single base. One read provides weak support. CDR1 is given as DFQATT and CDR2 as SNEGSKA, both from the germline V gene (reference sequence). Trimming takes 2 bases from V and 7 bases from J, and the germline ends sit 12 bases apart. Spanning cysteine to phenylalanine, the CDR3 consists of 13 amino acids. Of the read, only the CDR3 DNA is kept; its 39 bases are in frame from base 1. RNA was extracted using the RNeasy kit, and about 0.45 to 1 ug of the RNA was reverse transcribed with random hexamers. The immunoSEQ multiplex PCR assay, covering 54 Vbeta and 13 Jbeta segments, was used to amplify TCR beta CDR3 regions. PCR amplification bias was corrected using a synthetic template baseline for primer optimization and computational correction. The source study handled its data this way. Reads were assigned to V, D and J genes according to IMGT and analyzed in immunoSEQ Analyzer, with only productive sequences retained. Clonality was computed as one minus Shannon entropy normalized by log2 of the number of productive unique sequences. For each patient and control, public and private clones were evaluated among the 100 most prevalent clones. A clone was defined as Susac-specific if it was absent from the healthy and MS cohorts, from roughly 1,000 published viral clones and from other ImmuneACCESS disease sequences. TCRdb cleaned the public reads at Q25 with fastp, built clones with MiXCR and kept in-frame beta chains. Rows with a matching CDR3 protein are joined into one entry that keeps the most common DNA and genes. None of the V and J calls come from the authors' own analysis; TCRdb made them. This sample comprises 150,000 to 250,000 distinct CDR3 sequences, roughly 96% of them detected only once. The top ten hold about 0.087% of the sample.

These data come from a study of CD8 T cells in Susac syndrome (dated by TCRdb to between 2018 and 2021). Notes on the research overall: Repertoire sequencing was used to test whether CD8+ T cell activation and differentiation in Susac syndrome was antigen driven.

What the research found in general, with its limitations: The TCR sequencing and HLA analysis was acknowledged to have included a relatively small number of individuals.

Peripheral blood CD8+ and CD4+ T cells from healthy donors, Susac syndrome patients and multiple sclerosis patients were profiled by high-throughput TCR beta sequencing. The multiple sclerosis controls were treatment-naive patients who had stable or active relapsing-remitting disease and met the revised McDonald criteria. Bulk CD8+ and CD4+ T cells were purified by magnetic negative isolation, while CD8+ TEMRA cells were enriched using FACS. Blood was drawn into EDTA tubes, processed within 24 hours, and PBMCs were isolated by density gradient centrifugation. PBMCs intended for TCR sequencing were cryopreserved in liquid nitrogen and thawed later in a water bath at 37 degrees C. The sorted or isolated CD4+, CD8+ and CD8+ TEMRA cells had a purity of 90% or higher.

The rearrangement combines TRBV20-1 with TRBJ1-5, with the D segment identity uncertain. The sequence was obtained from a human donor with multiple sclerosis. Sequenced: CD4+ T cells from PBMCs. The nucleotides are TGCAGTGCTAGACCGGGTCTGTGGCAGCCCCAGCATTTT. It codes for CSARPGLWQPQHF.